These 14 T cell receptor beta chains came from one sample sequenced in a study of post-analysis software for immune sequencing data. The TCR beta cDNA libraries contained unique molecular identifiers. TCRdb itself ran the PCR reads through MiXCR, one entry per CDR3 protein. In the table there are about 160,000 distinct CDR3 sequences, roughly 40% of which are singletons. Sequenced material: blood, taken after autologous hematopoietic stem cell transplantation. The receptors shown here come from a girl between 5 and 17 years old with multiple sclerosis.

This clonotype was seen only once. V and J are TRBV3-1 and TRBJ2-2; 7 bases align to TRBD2. Germline-derived CDR1 and CDR2 are LGHDT and YNNKEL (reference sequence). The V gene end was trimmed by 0 bases and the J gene end by 0 bases; junction bases not matched to a gene: 4. The CDR3 sequence is 17 residues long. The CDR3 protein is CASSQDRSGTNTGELFF. CDR3 sequence (DNA): TGTGCCAGCAGCCAAGATAGGAGCGGGACGAACACCGGGGAGCTGTTTTTT.

As to this clonotype: Just one base apart from a much larger clone, this may be a read error. This chain joins TRBV7-7 and TRBJ2-1, with D tentatively TRBD1 (5 bases). The germline V gene has CDR1 SSHAT and CDR2 FNYEAQ (reference sequence). CDR3 length: 13 amino acids. CDR3 coding DNA: TGTGCTAGCAGCCTAAGCCCAGGGAACGAGCAGTTCTTC. It yields the protein CASSLSPGNEQFF.

The genes are TRBV5-1 and TRBJ1-5; 9 bases map to TRBD1. J gave up 2 bases and V 1 base, and 13 bases lay outside the gene matches. Germline loops: CDR1 SGHRS, CDR2 YFSETQ. This CDR3 region has 19 residues. The CDR3 DNA reads TGCGCCAGCAGCTTGAGTGAAGGACAGGGGTTAGGCGGCAATCAGCCCCAGCATTTT. Residues: CASSLSEGQGLGGNQPQHF.

This clonotype was seen just once. This chain uses TRBV10-3 with TRBJ2-7; a weak D match, TRBD1 (6 bases). Judging by the DNA end, TRBJ2-5 fits better; the J call may be wrong. Germline CDR1 ENHRY, CDR2 SYGVKD. CDR3 length equals 14 residues. CDR3 sequence (DNA): TGTGCCATCAGTGAGTCGAACAGGGCAGAGACCCAGTACTTC. This encodes CAISESNRAETQYF.

The rearrangement links TRBV7-6 to TRBJ2-4, with TRBD1 matching 7 bases. The closer fit of TRBJ2-7 to the DNA end suggests the J call may be wrong. Germline lookup yields CDR1 SGHVS and CDR2 FNYEAQ. The CDR3 is 16 residues long. The CDR3 region is CASSPLIGGPSYEQYF. The CDR3 DNA reads TGTGCCAGCAGTCCACTAATAGGGGGCCCTTCCTACGAGCAGTACTTC.

At least ten counts were recorded for this clonotype. The chain couples TRBV10-2 to TRBJ1-2; 7 positions agree with TRBD1. Germline CDR1 and CDR2: WSHSY and SAAADI. V shed 6 bases and J 5 bases; nucleotides not matched to a gene: 9. This CDR3 contains 14 residues. The CDR3, as DNA: TGCGCCAGCAGCGCCGGGACAGACATTTATGGCTACACCTTC. This sequence encodes CASSAGTDIYGYTF.

This clonotype turned up a few times. The chain carries TRBV25-1 and TRBJ2-3; D perhaps matches TRBD1 (6 bases). The CDR3 is 17 residues long. Germline assignment: CDR1 MGHDK and CDR2 SYGVNS. Trimming pared 0 bases from V and 3 bases from J, leaving 16 bases between. The CDR3 loop reads CASSEYRKGEKTDTQYF. CDR3 DNA: TGTGCCAGCAGTGAATATCGGAAGGGGGAAAAAACAGATACGCAGTATTTT.

This chain uses TRBV20-1 with TRBJ2-1; maybe TRBD1 (5 bases). The CDR3 consists of 15 residues. Trimming removed 3 bases from V and 4 bases from J, with 16 bases in between. Germline V gene data show CDR1 as DFQATT and CDR2 as SNEGSKA (reference sequence). The CDR3 protein is CSASPTGRDYNEQFF. The DNA of the CDR3 is TGCAGTGCTAGCCCGACTGGCAGGGATTACAATGAGCAGTTCTTC.

This clonotype has a handful of counts. The chain is built from TRBV6-2 or TRBV6-3 and TRBJ2-1; D is unclear. Trimming cost V 6 bases and J 6 bases, with 18 bases left between them. The germline V gene has CDR1 MNHEY and CDR2 SVGEGT. This CDR3 is built from 15 residues. CDR3 sequence reads: CASSPLHSGVNEQFF. The DNA for the CDR3 is TGTGCCAGCAGCCCACTACATTCGGGTGTCAATGAGCAGTTCTTC.

V usage is TRBV7-2 and J usage is TRBJ1-5; perhaps TRBD1 as D (6 bases). The CDR3 length is 15 residues. V was shortened by 5 bases and J by 4 bases, with 15 bases between the two germline ends. Germline CDR1 SGHTA, CDR2 FQGNSA. The DNA of the CDR3 is TGTGCCAGCAGCCACTCAACAGGGCTGAATCAGCCCCAGCATTTT. It encodes CASSHSTGLNQPQHF.

The DNA for the CDR3 is TGCGCCAGCAGCCTTACGGTCTCCTCCTACAATGAGCAGTTCTTC. Its translation: CASSLTVSSYNEQFF. V is TRBV4-3 and J is TRBJ2-1; D is unresolved. V lost 4 bases and J lost 0, with 10 bases in between. The CDR3 extends over 15 amino acids. Germline V gene data show CDR1 as LGHNA and CDR2 as YSLEER.

The V call is TRBV6-6, the J call TRBJ2-3; maybe TRBD1 (5 bases). Germline V gives CDR1 MNHNY, CDR2 SVGAGI (reference sequence). The CDR3 spans 12 residues. V lost 11 bases to trimming and J lost 2 bases, with 11 bases between them. The CDR3 spells CAEGDSTDTQYF. Written as DNA, the CDR3 is TGTGCCGAAGGGGATTCCACAGATACGCAGTATTTT.

This chain links TRBV28 with TRBJ1-4; D might be TRBD1 (5 bases). CDR1 is MDHEN, CDR2 SYDVKM, per germline. The CDR3 runs to 15 residues. The germline V and J ends were trimmed by 7 bases and 4 bases, with 16 bases remaining between them. The CDR3 coding sequence is TGTGCCAGCACCCCTGCCGGAGGGGTTAATGAAAAACTGTTTTTT. Its protein product is CASTPAGGVNEKLFF.

This clonotype was seen a handful of times. This chain links TRBV28 with TRBJ1-5, with no clear D. The germline V gene has CDR1 MDHEN and CDR2 SYDVKM. This CDR3 spans 15 amino acids. Trimming removed 6 bases from V and 0 bases from J, with 12 bases in between. DNA of the CDR3: TGTGCCAGCAGCCTGAAAATAGATAGCAATCAGCCCCAGCATTTT. Its protein product is CASSLKIDSNQPQHF.